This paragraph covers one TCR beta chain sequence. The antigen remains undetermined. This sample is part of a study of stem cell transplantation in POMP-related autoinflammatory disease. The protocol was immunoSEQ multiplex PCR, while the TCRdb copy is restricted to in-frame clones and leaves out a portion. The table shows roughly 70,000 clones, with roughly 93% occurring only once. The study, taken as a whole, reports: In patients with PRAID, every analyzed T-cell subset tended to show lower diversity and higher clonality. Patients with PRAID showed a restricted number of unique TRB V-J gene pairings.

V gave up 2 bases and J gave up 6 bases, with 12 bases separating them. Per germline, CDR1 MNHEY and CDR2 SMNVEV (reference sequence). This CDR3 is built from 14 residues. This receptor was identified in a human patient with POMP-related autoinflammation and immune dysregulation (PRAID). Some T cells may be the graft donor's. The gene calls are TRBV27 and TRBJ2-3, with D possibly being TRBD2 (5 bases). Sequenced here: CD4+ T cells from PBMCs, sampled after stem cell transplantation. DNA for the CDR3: TGTGCCAGCAGTTTAAGGGCAGCGGCGGATACGCAGTATTTT. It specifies CASSLRAAADTQYF.